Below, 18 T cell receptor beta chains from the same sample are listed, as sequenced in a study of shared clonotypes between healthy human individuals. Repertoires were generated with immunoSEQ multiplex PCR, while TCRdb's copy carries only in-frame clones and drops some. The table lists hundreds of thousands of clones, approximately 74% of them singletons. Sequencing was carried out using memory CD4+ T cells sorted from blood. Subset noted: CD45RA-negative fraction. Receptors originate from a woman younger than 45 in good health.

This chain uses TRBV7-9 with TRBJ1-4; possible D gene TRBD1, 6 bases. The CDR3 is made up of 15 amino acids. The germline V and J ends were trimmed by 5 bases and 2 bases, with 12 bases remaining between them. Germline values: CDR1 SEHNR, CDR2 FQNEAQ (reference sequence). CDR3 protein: CASSKGGGTNEKLFF. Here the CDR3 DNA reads TGTGCCAGCAGCAAAGGGGGTGGCACTAATGAAAAACTGTTTTTT.

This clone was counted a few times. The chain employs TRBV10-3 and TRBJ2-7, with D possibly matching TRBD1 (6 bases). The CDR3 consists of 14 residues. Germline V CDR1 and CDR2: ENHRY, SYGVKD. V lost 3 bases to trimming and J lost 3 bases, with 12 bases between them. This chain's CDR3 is CAISDPPGVYEQYF. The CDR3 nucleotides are TGTGCCATCAGTGATCCTCCAGGGGTCTACGAGCAGTACTTC.

The CDR3 bases are TGTGCCATCAGTGAGTCACAGTGGTCCCTTAATGAAAAACTGTTTTTT. Translated, it gives CAISESQWSLNEKLFF. The V call is TRBV10-3, the J call TRBJ1-4; D is undetermined. Trimming cost V 0 bases and J 4 bases, with 12 bases left between them. The CDR3 contains 16 residues. CDR1 is ENHRY and CDR2 is SYGVKD in the germline V gene.

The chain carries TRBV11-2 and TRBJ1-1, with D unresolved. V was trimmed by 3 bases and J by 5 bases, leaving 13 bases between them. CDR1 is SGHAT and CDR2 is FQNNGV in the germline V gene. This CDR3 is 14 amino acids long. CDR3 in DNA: TGTGCCAGCAGCTTTCGGGAGGGTAGGACTGAAGCTTTCTTT. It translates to CASSFREGRTEAFF.

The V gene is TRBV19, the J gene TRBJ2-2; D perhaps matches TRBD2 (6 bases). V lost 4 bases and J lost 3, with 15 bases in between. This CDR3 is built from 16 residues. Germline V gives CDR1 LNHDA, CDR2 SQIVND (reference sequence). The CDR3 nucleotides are TGTGCCAGTAGTAGGTACGGGAGAGGGGACACCGGGGAGCTGTTTTTT. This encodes CASSRYGRGDTGELFF.

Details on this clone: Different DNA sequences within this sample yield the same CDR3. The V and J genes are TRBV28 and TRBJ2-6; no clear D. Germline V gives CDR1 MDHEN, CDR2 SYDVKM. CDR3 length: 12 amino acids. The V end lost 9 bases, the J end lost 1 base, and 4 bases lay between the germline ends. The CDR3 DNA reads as TGTGCCAGTTCATCTGGGGCCAACGTCCTGACTTTC. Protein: CASSSGANVLTF.

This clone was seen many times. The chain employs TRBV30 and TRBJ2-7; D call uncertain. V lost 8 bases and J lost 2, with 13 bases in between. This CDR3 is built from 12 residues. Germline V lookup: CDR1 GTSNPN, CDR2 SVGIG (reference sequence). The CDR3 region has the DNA TGTGCCGTCAGGAGCACAACCTACGAGCAGTACTTC. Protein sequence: CAVRSTTYEQYF.

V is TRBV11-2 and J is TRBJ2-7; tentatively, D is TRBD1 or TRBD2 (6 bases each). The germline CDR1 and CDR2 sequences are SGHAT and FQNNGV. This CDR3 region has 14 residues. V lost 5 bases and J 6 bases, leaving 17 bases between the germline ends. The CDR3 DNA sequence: TGTGCCAGCAGCCTACAGACCGGGGGCTCCGAGCAGTACTTC. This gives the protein CASSLQTGGSEQYF.

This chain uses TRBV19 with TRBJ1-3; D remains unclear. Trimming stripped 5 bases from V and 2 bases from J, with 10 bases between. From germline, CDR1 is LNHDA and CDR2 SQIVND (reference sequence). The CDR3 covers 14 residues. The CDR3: CASSGRQAGNTIYF. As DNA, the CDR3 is TGTGCCAGTAGTGGTCGACAAGCTGGAAACACCATATATTTT.

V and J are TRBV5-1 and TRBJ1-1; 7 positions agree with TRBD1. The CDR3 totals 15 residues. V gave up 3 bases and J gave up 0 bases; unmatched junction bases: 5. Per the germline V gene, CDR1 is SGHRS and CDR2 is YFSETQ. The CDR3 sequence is CASSSGQTMNTEAFF. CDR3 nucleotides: TGCGCCAGCAGCTCGGGACAGACCATGAACACTGAAGCTTTCTTT.

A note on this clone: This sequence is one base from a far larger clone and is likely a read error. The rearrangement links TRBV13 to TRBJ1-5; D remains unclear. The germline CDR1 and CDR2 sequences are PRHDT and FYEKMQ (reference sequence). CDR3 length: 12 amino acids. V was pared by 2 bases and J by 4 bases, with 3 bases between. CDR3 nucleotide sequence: TGTGCCAGCAGCTTAACGAATCAGCCCCAGCATTTT. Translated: CASSLTNQPQHF.

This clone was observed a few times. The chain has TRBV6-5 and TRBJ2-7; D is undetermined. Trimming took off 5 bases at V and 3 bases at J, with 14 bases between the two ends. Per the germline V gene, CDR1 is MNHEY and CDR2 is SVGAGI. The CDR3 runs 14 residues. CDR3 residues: CASSVQSQNYEQYF. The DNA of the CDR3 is TGTGCCAGCAGTGTACAGAGTCAGAACTACGAGCAGTACTTC.

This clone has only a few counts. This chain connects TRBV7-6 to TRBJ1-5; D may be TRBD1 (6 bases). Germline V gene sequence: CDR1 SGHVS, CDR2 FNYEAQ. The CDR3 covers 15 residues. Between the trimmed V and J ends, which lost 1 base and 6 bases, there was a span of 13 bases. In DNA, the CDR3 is TGTGCCAGCAGCTTAGGGGCGGGGGGGCGTCAGCCCCAGCATTTT. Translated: CASSLGAGGRQPQHF. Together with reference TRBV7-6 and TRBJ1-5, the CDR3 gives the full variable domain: GAGVSQSPRYKVTKRGQDVALRCDPISGHVSLYWYRQALGQGPEFLTYFNYEAQQDKSGLPNDRFSAERPEGSISTLTIQRTEQRDSAMYRCASSLGAGGRQPQHFGDGTRLSIL.

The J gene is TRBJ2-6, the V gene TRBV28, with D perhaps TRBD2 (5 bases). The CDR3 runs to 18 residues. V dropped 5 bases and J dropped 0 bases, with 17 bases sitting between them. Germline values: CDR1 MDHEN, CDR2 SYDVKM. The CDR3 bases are TGTGCCAGCAGTACTAGACTCGGACGGCACTCTGGGGCCAACGTCCTGACTTTC. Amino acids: CASSTRLGRHSGANVLTF.

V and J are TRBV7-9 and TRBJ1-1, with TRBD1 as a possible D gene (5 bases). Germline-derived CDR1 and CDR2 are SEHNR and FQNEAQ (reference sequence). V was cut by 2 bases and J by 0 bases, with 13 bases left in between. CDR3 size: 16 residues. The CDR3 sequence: CASSLIGGLLNTEAFF. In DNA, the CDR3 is TGTGCCAGCAGCTTAATCGGGGGACTATTGAACACTGAAGCTTTCTTT. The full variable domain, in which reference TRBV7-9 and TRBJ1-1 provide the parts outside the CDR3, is DTGVSQNPRHKITKRGQNVTFRCDPISEHNRLYWYRQTLGQGPEFLTYFQNEAQLEKSRLLSDRFSAERPKGSFSTLEIQRTEQGDSAMYLCASSLIGGLLNTEAFFGQGTRLTVV.

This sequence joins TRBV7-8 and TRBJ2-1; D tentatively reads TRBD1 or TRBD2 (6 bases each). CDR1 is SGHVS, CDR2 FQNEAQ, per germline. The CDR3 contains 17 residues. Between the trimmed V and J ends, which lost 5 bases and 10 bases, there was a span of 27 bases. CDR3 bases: TGTGCCAGCAGCAAGGAGGGGGGAGGTGCGGTGCAATGGGAGCAGTTCTTC. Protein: CASSKEGGGAVQWEQFF.

The DNA of the CDR3 is TGTGCCAGCAGTTACCTACCGGGACAGGGGACCTACGAGCAGTACTTC. As protein: CASSYLPGQGTYEQYF. The chain combines TRBV25-1 with TRBJ2-7; 10 bases align to TRBD1. With 5 bases clipped from V and 2 bases from J, the junction kept 9 bases outside the gene matches. Germline CDR1 and CDR2: MGHDK and SYGVNS. The CDR3 has 16 amino acids.

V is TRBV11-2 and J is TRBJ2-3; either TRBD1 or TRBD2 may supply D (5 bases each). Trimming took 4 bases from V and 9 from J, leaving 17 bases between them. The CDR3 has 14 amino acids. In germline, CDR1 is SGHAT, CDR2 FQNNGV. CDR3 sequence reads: CASSSGTDFLTQYF. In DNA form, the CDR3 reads TGTGCCAGCAGCTCCGGGACGGATTTCTTAACGCAGTATTTT.